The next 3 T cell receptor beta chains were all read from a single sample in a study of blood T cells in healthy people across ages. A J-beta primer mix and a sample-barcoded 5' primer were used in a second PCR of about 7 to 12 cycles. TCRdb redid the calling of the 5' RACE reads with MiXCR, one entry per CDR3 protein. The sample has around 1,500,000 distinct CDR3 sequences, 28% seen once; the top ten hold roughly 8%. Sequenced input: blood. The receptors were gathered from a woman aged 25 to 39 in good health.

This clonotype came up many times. CDR3 protein: CSVEEGINYGYTF. In nucleotides, the CDR3 is TGCAGCGTTGAAGAAGGAATCAACTATGGCTACACCTTC. The genes are TRBV29-1 and TRBJ1-2; no definite D call. Per germline, CDR1 SQVTM and CDR2 ANQGSEA. Trimming left V 0 bases short and J 2 bases short, with 7 bases between. This CDR3 is 13 amino acids long.

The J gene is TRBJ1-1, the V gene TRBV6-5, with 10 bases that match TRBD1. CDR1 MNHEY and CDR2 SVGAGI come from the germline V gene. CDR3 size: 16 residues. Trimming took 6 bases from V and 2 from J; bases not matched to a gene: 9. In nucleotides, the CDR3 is TGTGCCAGCAGCCGGGGGACAGGGGTTGTAAACACTGAAGCTTTCTTT. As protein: CASSRGTGVVNTEAFF.

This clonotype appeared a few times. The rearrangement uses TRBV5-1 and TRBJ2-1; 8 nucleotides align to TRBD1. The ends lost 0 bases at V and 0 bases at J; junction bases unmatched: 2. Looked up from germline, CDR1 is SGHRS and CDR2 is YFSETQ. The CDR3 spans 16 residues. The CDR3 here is CASSLGDRSSYNEQFF. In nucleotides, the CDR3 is TGCGCCAGCAGCTTGGGGGACAGGAGCTCCTACAATGAGCAGTTCTTC.